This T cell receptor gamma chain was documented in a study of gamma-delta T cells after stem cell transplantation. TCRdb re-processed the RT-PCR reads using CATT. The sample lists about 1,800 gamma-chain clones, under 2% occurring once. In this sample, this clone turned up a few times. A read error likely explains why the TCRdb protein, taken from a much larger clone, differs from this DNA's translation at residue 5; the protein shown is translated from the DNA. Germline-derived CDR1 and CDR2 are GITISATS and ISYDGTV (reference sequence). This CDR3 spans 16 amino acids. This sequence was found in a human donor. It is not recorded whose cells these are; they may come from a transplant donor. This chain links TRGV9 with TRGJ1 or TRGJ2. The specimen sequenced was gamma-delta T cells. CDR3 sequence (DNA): TGTGCCTTGTGGGGGGTGCGAGATTCGAGGTATTATAAGAAACTCTTT. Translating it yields CALWGVRDSRYYKKLF.